This TCR beta chain appears in the sequencing data of a study of Graves' ophthalmopathy and Graves' hyperthyroidism (dated by TCRdb to about 2018). Notes on the research overall: Peripheral blood samples were taken at the time of initial diagnosis, before any treatment was given. In five or six hyperthyroidism patients, the T-cell repertoires found in thyroid tissue were compared with those found in blood. In total, some 140 blood samples were TCR-sequenced: some 40 ophthalmopathy, roughly 77 hyperthyroidism and about 17 hyperthyroidism-to-ophthalmopathy patients. The study used signatures of the TCR beta repertoire to tell Graves' ophthalmopathy apart from Graves' hyperthyroidism and to predict which patients would progress to ophthalmopathy. An independent validation cohort was composed of fewer than 20 hyperthyroidism patients and around 16 patients who later progressed from hyperthyroidism to ophthalmopathy. To explore V-J signatures that distinguish ophthalmopathy from hyperthyroidism, a discovery set of about a hundred patients was enrolled, made up of over 40 with ophthalmopathy and some 60 with stable hyperthyroidism. Following sample collection, hyperthyroidism patients were given methimazole at a starting dose of 30 mg daily, and ophthalmopathy patients were given high-dose intravenous methylprednisolone.

With respect to this clonotype: Its target antigen remains unknown. One base away there is no much larger clone; base qualities are not given.

Ophthalmopathy patients were characterized by moderately to severely active disease, a Clinical Activity Score of at least 3, a NOSPECS grade of at least 4, and a disease duration under 3 months. Patients were excluded if they had other autoimmune diseases, uncontrolled infections, pregnancy or lactation. Diagnosis was based on clinical symptoms, serum thyroxine, TRAb, thyroid ultrasound and orbital computed tomography. Ficoll-Paque density gradient centrifugation was used to isolate PBMCs from around 10 ml of fresh peripheral blood. Total RNA was extracted using Trizol reagent, and RNA quality was checked on an Agilent 2100 Bioanalyzer. Spanning cysteine to phenylalanine, the CDR3 consists of 15 amino acids. The DNA shown is the 45-base CDR3, in frame from base 1. V lost 5 bases and J lost 0 bases; the stretch between them is 14 bases long. The germline V gene supplies CDR1 SGHVS and CDR2 FQNEAQ.

Broad study findings and their caveats: In validation, the model predicted ophthalmopathy progression with about 71% sensitivity and less than 80% specificity; eleven to twelve predicted patients were CT-confirmed with GO in a median of roughly 6.8 months. Most expanded thyroid clonotypes with frequency above 0.001 were also detected in blood, suggesting blood repertoires may reflect the thyroid immune response. In cross-validation, the 13-signature model distinguished ophthalmopathy from stable hyperthyroidism with 85% to 90% sensitivity and just under 84% specificity, and in the test set the corresponding values were about 80% and 75%. No statistical method was used to set the sample size in advance, and the investigators knew which group each participant was assigned to.

TCR beta CDR3 regions were amplified from RNA transcripts for repertoire sequencing. The first round of RT-PCR was done with HTBI primers and the Qiagen OneStep RT-PCR kit, and was followed by a second round of multiplex PCR, then size selection and purification. Libraries were sequenced on an Illumina HiSeq2000 using paired-end 100 bp reads. The authors processed their data as follows. SOAPnuke was used to process the reads, removing any read that contained adapters or uncalled bases, had a mean Phred below 15, or lacked an exact match to the constant primer or identifier. High-quality paired reads were merged with COPE v1.2.5. Each unique nucleotide sequence was treated as a clonotype, and MiTCR v1.1 was used to align the clonotypes to the IMGT TRB V, D and J references. The analysis was limited to V-J combinations with a frequency above 0.0001, which together covered over 99% of the repertoires. For each V-J combination, a TCR clonal expansion and chaos score was defined as the ratio of F50 clonal expansion to chaos observed in the TCRdist matrix. Features were reduced by Welch's t-statistics and random forest to approximately 13 V-J combinations, which fed a naive Bayes classifier. The Morisita-Horn index was used to measure how similar the thyroid and blood repertoires were. Clones were called with MiXCR by TCRdb after fastp trimmed the public reads at Q25, and only in-frame beta chains were retained. Records with the same CDR3 protein are collapsed into one entry carrying the most frequent genes and DNA. TCRdb's processing, not the study's, gives the V and J calls here. For this sample the table gives 650,000 to 800,000 distinct CDR3 sequences, of which more than 40% were detected only once. The ten largest clones add up to about 3.3% of the sample.

The sample was peripheral blood. The rearrangement joined TRBV7-8 to TRBJ2-7, with no D gene named confidently. The origin of this receptor is an adult man with Graves' ophthalmopathy. CDR3 sequence: CASSPLGVGSYEQYF. The DNA reads TGTGCCAGCAGCCCCCTTGGGGTGGGCTCCTACGAGCAGTACTTC.